Listed below are T cell receptor beta chains from one sample, sequenced in a study of low-dose radiotherapy and immunotherapy resistance in tumors. MiXCR, run by TCRdb on the reads, gives a single entry per CDR3 protein. The top ten hold 5.5% to 6.5% of the sample, which has 54,000 or so distinct CDR3 sequences, around 27% seen once. Sample: PBMCs, taken before treatment. These receptors all stem from a male donor with prostate cancer. CDR3s include the opening cysteine and the closing phenylalanine or tryptophan. The D gene is left open where the match is weak. Clone size is stated in some rows and not others, as once, few, many or a class when expanded.

CDR3	DNA	V	D	J	size
CASSLATGGRAHYEQYF	TGCGCCAGCAGCTTGGCGACAGGGGGCAGGGCCCACTACGAGCAGTACTTC	TRBV5-1	TRBD1	TRBJ2-7	once
CASRPGALEGYTF	TGTGCCAGTAGACCGGGGGCTTTGGAGGGCTACACCTTC	TRBV19	NA	TRBJ1-2	NA
CASSPPGTSVEQFF	TGTGCCAGCAGCCCCCCCGGGACTAGCGTTGAGCAGTTCTTC	TRBV28	TRBD2	TRBJ2-1	NA
CASSTGTLGEKLFF	TGTGCCAGTAGCACCGGGACCCTGGGTGAAAAACTGTTTTTT	TRBV19	NA	TRBJ1-4	NA
CASSESTGSPLHF	TGTGCCAGCAGCGAAAGTACCGGTTCACCCCTCCACTTT	TRBV11-3	NA	TRBJ1-6	many
CASSQVEDTQYF	TGTGCCAGCAGCCAGGTGGAGGATACGCAGTATTTT	TRBV3-1	NA	TRBJ2-3	many
CASSYEGFGEQYF	TGTGCCAGCAGTTACGAGGGTTTCGGCGAGCAGTACTTC	TRBV6-5	NA	TRBJ2-7	many
CASSPRTSGKAWEQFF	TGTGCCAGCAGCCCCCGGACTAGCGGGAAAGCGTGGGAGCAGTTCTTC	TRBV12-3/TRBV12-4	TRBD2	TRBJ2-1	NA
CASSSDRGNFYEQYF	TGCGCCAGCAGCTCTGACAGGGGTAATTTCTACGAGCAGTACTTC	TRBV5-1	TRBD1	TRBJ2-7	few
CASSQDAGGPRDQETQYF	TGTGCCAGCAGCCAAGATGCAGGGGGACCCCGCGACCAAGAGACCCAGTACTTC	TRBV3-1	TRBD1	TRBJ2-5	NA
CASSLEVNTEAFF	TGCGCCAGCAGCTTGGAAGTGAACACTGAAGCTTTCTTT	TRBV5-1	NA	TRBJ1-1	many
CASSISGDTEAFF	TGTGCCAGCAGCATTTCGGGGGACACTGAAGCTTTCTTT	TRBV7-2	NA	TRBJ1-1	NA
CASSMGGHISGNTIYF	TGTGCCAGTAGTATGGGCGGACACATCTCTGGAAACACCATATATTTT	TRBV19	NA	TRBJ1-3	many
CASREDSGQWRSPLHF	TGTGCCAGCAGAGAGGACAGCGGTCAATGGAGATCACCCCTCCACTTT	TRBV6-6	NA	TRBJ1-6	many
CASSLATTLQPQHF	TGTGCCAGCAGCTTAGCCACAACGCTACAGCCCCAGCATTTT	TRBV7-8	NA	TRBJ1-5	NA
CASSVGVGASRNTEAFF	TGTGCCAGCAGCGTAGGGGTGGGCGCCTCTCGGAACACTGAAGCTTTCTTT	TRBV9	NA	TRBJ1-1	NA
CATSDSLWGAKAFF	TGTGCCACCAGTGATTCATTATGGGGCGCGAAAGCTTTCTTT	TRBV24-1	NA	TRBJ1-1	few
CASSQTHIAGVETQYF	TGTGCCAGCAGTCAAACCCATATAGCGGGAGTAGAGACCCAGTACTTC	TRBV13	TRBD2	TRBJ2-5	many
CASSFWGRTNQETQYF	TGTGCCAGCAGCTTTTGGGGCAGAACTAACCAAGAGACCCAGTACTTC	TRBV13	NA	TRBJ2-5	many
CASSRLAGGGADTQYF	TGTGCCAGCAGCCGCTTAGCGGGGGGGGGGGCAGATACGCAGTATTTT	TRBV12-3/TRBV12-4	TRBD2	TRBJ2-3	many
CAWSVQLGGSTGELFF	TGTGCCTGGAGTGTACAGCTAGGGGGGAGCACCGGGGAGCTGTTTTTT	TRBV30	NA	TRBJ2-2	many
CAIATGSTDTQYF	TGTGCCATCGCGACAGGTAGCACAGATACGCAGTATTTT	TRBV10-3	NA	TRBJ2-3	NA
CSARPTDLNTEAFF	TGCAGTGCCCGCCCGACAGACTTGAACACTGAAGCTTTCTTT	TRBV20-1	NA	TRBJ1-1	many
CASSSSSGVDEQFF	TGTGCCAGCAGCTCCTCTAGCGGGGTCGATGAGCAGTTCTTC	TRBV11-2	TRBD2	TRBJ2-1	NA
CASSSTREAGGGNEQFF	TGTGCCAGCAGTTCAACACGGGAAGCGGGGGGGGGCAATGAGCAGTTCTTC	TRBV6-2/TRBV6-3	TRBD2	TRBJ2-1	few
CASSVSADNQPQHF	TGTGCCAGTAGTGTATCGGCAGACAATCAGCCCCAGCATTTT	TRBV19	NA	TRBJ1-5	few
CASRRTAQETQYF	TGTGCCAGCCGGCGGACAGCACAAGAGACCCAGTACTTC	TRBV6-5	NA	TRBJ2-5	many
CSVPGHPPYEQYF	TGCAGCGTTCCGGGACACCCCCCCTACGAGCAGTACTTC	TRBV29-1	NA	TRBJ2-7	many
CASSPKEGNTGELFF	TGTGCCAGCTCACCAAAGGAAGGTAACACCGGGGAGCTGTTTTTT	TRBV18	NA	TRBJ2-2	many
CSVERGIPYEQYF	TGCAGCGTTGAAAGGGGAATTCCCTACGAGCAGTACTTC	TRBV29-1	NA	TRBJ2-7	many
CASSFQGGNTIYF	TGTGCCAGCAGCTTCCAGGGCGGAAACACCATATATTTT	TRBV5-4	NA	TRBJ1-3	many
CASSLSRGVGEAFF	TGTGCCAGCAGCCTTAGCAGGGGGGTCGGTGAAGCTTTCTTT	TRBV3-1	TRBD1	TRBJ1-1	many
CSVVRGSSAEAFF	TGCAGCGTTGTAAGGGGGTCGAGCGCTGAAGCTTTCTTT	TRBV29-1	NA	TRBJ1-1	many
CASSLGLAGVRDEQYF	TGTGCCAGCAGCCTGGGACTAGCGGGAGTTCGGGACGAGCAGTACTTC	TRBV7-6	TRBD2	TRBJ2-7	NA
CASSSPRGEETQYF	TGTGCCAGCAGCTCACCCAGGGGGGAAGAGACCCAGTACTTC	TRBV7-9	NA	TRBJ2-5	many
CASSPQGETGNTIYF	TGTGCCAGCTCACCACAGGGGGAAACTGGAAACACCATATATTTT	TRBV18	NA	TRBJ1-3	NA
CSVPSGGLKETQYF	TGCAGTGTTCCGAGCGGGGGCCTAAAAGAGACCCAGTACTTC	TRBV20-1	TRBD2	TRBJ2-5	few
CASSQVAGTHPYEQYF	TGCGCCAGCAGCCAGGTTGCGGGTACACACCCCTACGAGCAGTACTTC	TRBV4-3	NA	TRBJ2-7	many
CASSTSGF	TGTGCCAGCAGCACTTCAGGTTTC	TRBV7-6	NA	TRBJ2-1	NA
CASSLLNYGYTF	TGTGCCAGCAGTCTTCTTAACTATGGCTACACCTTC	TRBV7-2	NA	TRBJ1-2	many
CSAREGGLAGMKTQYF	TGCAGTGCTAGAGAAGGGGGACTAGCGGGAATGAAGACCCAGTACTTC	TRBV20-1	TRBD2	TRBJ2-5	few
CATSKPSGQGDEQFF	TGTGCCACCAGCAAGCCTAGCGGTCAGGGGGATGAGCAGTTCTTC	TRBV15	NA	TRBJ2-1	many
CASKPGLAGAFDTGELFF	TGTGCCAGCAAACCGGGACTAGCGGGAGCGTTCGACACCGGGGAGCTGTTTTTT	TRBV2	TRBD2	TRBJ2-2	many
CASLGINTEAFF	TGTGCCTCCTTGGGGATCAACACTGAAGCTTTCTTT	TRBV5-5	NA	TRBJ1-1	many
CSGSGHLNTEAFF	TGCAGCGGGTCCGGACACTTGAACACTGAAGCTTTCTTT	TRBV29-1	NA	TRBJ1-1	NA
CASGRDSGEQYF	TGTGCTAGTGGGAGGGATTCTGGCGAGCAGTACTTC	TRBV12-5	NA	TRBJ2-7	many
CASSQGEGPGTSGKGSYNEQFF	TGCGCCAGCAGCCAGGGTGAGGGCCCCGGGACTAGCGGGAAGGGATCCTACAATGAGCAGTTCTTC	TRBV5-1	TRBD2	TRBJ2-1	many
CASSPDGRSSYEQYF	TGTGCCAGCAGCCCTGACGGAAGGAGCTCCTACGAGCAGTACTTC	TRBV11-2	NA	TRBJ2-7	many
CASSQASAIGYEQYF	TGTGCCAGCAGCCAAGCTTCGGCGATCGGCTACGAGCAGTACTTC	TRBV3-1	NA	TRBJ2-7	NA
CASSPRRSSYEQYF	TGTGCCAGCAGTCCCCGACGGAGCTCCTACGAGCAGTACTTC	TRBV6-5	NA	TRBJ2-7	many
CASSSTDGEAFF	TGTGCCAGCAGCTCGACGGACGGTGAAGCTTTCTTT	TRBV7-3	NA	TRBJ1-1	many
CASSGTSGGYTEAFF	TGTGCCAGCAGTGGGACTTCAGGGGGGTACACTGAAGCTTTCTTT	TRBV6-2/TRBV6-3	TRBD1	TRBJ1-1	many
CASSPQGGQDLDYGYTF	TGTGCCAGCAGCCCCCAAGGAGGTCAGGACCTCGATTATGGCTACACCTTC	TRBV11-2	NA	TRBJ1-2	many